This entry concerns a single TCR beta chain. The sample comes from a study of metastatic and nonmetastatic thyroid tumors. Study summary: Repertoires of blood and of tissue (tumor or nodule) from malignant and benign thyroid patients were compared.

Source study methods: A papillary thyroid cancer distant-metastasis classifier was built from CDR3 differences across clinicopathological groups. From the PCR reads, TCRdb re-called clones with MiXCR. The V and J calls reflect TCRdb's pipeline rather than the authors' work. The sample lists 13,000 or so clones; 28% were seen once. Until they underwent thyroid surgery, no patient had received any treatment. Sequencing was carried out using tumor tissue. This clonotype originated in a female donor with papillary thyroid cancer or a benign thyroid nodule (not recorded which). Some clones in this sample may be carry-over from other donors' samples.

The chain's CDR3 is CASSMTCFGDTQYF. DNA of the CDR3: TGTGCCAGCAGCATGACATGCTTCGGGGATACCCAGTACTTC. V and J are TRBV9 and TRBJ2-5; D may be TRBD2 (5 bases). There are 14 residues in the CDR3. With 4 bases removed from V and 8 bases from J, the gap between germline ends came to 18 bases. CDR1 and CDR2 (germline): SGDLS, YYNGEE.